This is a list of T cell receptor beta chains from one sample in a study of shared clonotypes between healthy human individuals. Data came from immunoSEQ multiplex PCR; TCRdb stores just in-frame clones and leaves some out. The sample comprises about 1 million clones, 75% to 80% of which are singletons, and approximately 0.56% rests with the top ten. Source material: memory CD4+ T cells from PBMCs. Source of these receptors: a man in his late teens or twenties in good health. Some clones in this sample may be carry-over from other donors' samples. CDR3s include the opening cysteine and the closing phenylalanine or tryptophan. The order of the fields is V gene, D gene, J gene, clone size, CDR3 DNA, CDR3 protein. D genes are given only for firm matches. Size values are once, few and many counts, or a class for expanded clones, and some rows have none.

V gene: TRBV6-1; D gene: NA; J gene: TRBJ2-7; clone size: once; CDR3 DNA: TGTGCCAGCAGTAGGGGGGTCTACGAGCAGTACTTC; CDR3 protein: CASSRGVYEQYF
V gene: TRBV6-1; D gene: TRBD1; J gene: TRBJ2-1; clone size: NA; CDR3 DNA: TGTGCCAGCAGTGGGGACAGGGTGAGTGGGTTGCAGTTCTTC; CDR3 protein: CASSGDRVSGLQFF
V gene: TRBV6-1; D gene: NA; J gene: TRBJ2-5; clone size: NA; CDR3 DNA: TGTGCCAGCAGCGCCGACAGACAAGAGACCCAGTACTTC; CDR3 protein: CASSADRQETQYF
V gene: TRBV7-3; D gene: NA; J gene: TRBJ2-5; clone size: once; CDR3 DNA: TGTGCCAGCAGCTACACGAGGCAAGAGACCCAGTACTTC; CDR3 protein: CASSYTRQETQYF
V gene: TRBV5-4; D gene: NA; J gene: TRBJ1-2; clone size: NA; CDR3 DNA: TGTGCCAGCAGCTTGGACAGGGCAAACTATGGCTACACCTTC; CDR3 protein: CASSLDRANYGYTF
V gene: TRBV7-8; D gene: TRBD2; J gene: TRBJ2-1; clone size: NA; CDR3 DNA: TGTGCCAGCAGCTTGGGGACTACCCCCTACAATGAGCAGTTCTTC; CDR3 protein: CASSLGTTPYNEQFF
V gene: TRBV27; D gene: TRBD2; J gene: TRBJ2-3; clone size: NA; CDR3 DNA: TGTGCCAGCAGTTCCGCGGGAGTGAGCCCAGATACGCAGTATTTT; CDR3 protein: CASSSAGVSPDTQYF
V gene: TRBV30; D gene: TRBD2; J gene: TRBJ2-1; clone size: NA; CDR3 DNA: TGTGCCCAGTGGGGCGGGAGGCGGAATGAGCAGTTCTTC; CDR3 protein: CAQWGGRRNEQFF
V gene: TRBV10-2; D gene: NA; J gene: TRBJ2-1; clone size: NA; CDR3 DNA: TGCGCCAGCAGCTTAGCCTATGAGCAGTTCTTC; CDR3 protein: CASSLAYEQFF
V gene: TRBV2; D gene: TRBD2; J gene: TRBJ2-3; clone size: NA; CDR3 DNA: TGTGCCAGCAGATTAGGACTAGCAGGAGATACGCAGTATTTT; CDR3 protein: CASRLGLAGDTQYF
V gene: TRBV4-2; D gene: NA; J gene: TRBJ2-1; clone size: NA; CDR3 DNA: TGTGCCAGCAGCCAAGCTCCTAGCGCAACCCCATACAATGAGCAGTTCTTC; CDR3 protein: CASSQAPSATPYNEQFF
V gene: TRBV9; D gene: TRBD2; J gene: TRBJ2-3; clone size: NA; CDR3 DNA: TGTGCCAGCAGCGGGGATAGCGGGAGCGGGGTTACGCAGTATTTT; CDR3 protein: CASSGDSGSGVTQYF
V gene: TRBV11-1; D gene: NA; J gene: TRBJ2-7; clone size: NA; CDR3 DNA: TGTGCCAGCAGCTTACGGGGCCCCTCAGTTGGGGAGCAGTACTTC; CDR3 protein: CASSLRGPSVGEQYF
V gene: TRBV7-2; D gene: NA; J gene: TRBJ1-5; clone size: NA; CDR3 DNA: TGTGCCAGCAGCTTTAGGAAGGAGATTTCACCCGGTCAGCCCCAGCATTTT; CDR3 protein: CASSFRKEISPGQPQHF
V gene: TRBV5-6; D gene: NA; J gene: TRBJ2-3; clone size: NA; CDR3 DNA: TGTGCCAGCATTCTAGGGGGTTCGGATACGCAGTATTTT; CDR3 protein: CASILGGSDTQYF
V gene: TRBV6-1; D gene: NA; J gene: TRBJ1-3; clone size: few; CDR3 DNA: TGTGCCAGCAGTGACCCCACCAGGGTGGGAGGAAACACCATATATTTT; CDR3 protein: CASSDPTRVGGNTIYF
V gene: TRBV19; D gene: NA; J gene: TRBJ1-4; clone size: NA; CDR3 DNA: TGTGCCAGTAGGAGGGGTCCTAATGAAAAACTGTTTTTT; CDR3 protein: CASRRGPNEKLFF
V gene: TRBV7-2; D gene: NA; J gene: TRBJ1-1; clone size: NA; CDR3 DNA: TGTGCCAGCAGCTTTTCTGGTGGAGCTTTCTTT; CDR3 protein: CASSFSGGAFF
V gene: TRBV29-1; D gene: NA; J gene: TRBJ1-2; clone size: NA; CDR3 DNA: TGCAGCGTTGACGCGGGGTCGGGGGAGTATGTCGGCTACACCTTC; CDR3 protein: CSVDAGSGEYVGYTF
V gene: TRBV30; D gene: NA; J gene: TRBJ1-1; clone size: NA; CDR3 DNA: TGTGCCTGGAGTGTACTAACGAACACTGAAGCTTTCTTT; CDR3 protein: CAWSVLTNTEAFF
V gene: TRBV5-1; D gene: TRBD1; J gene: TRBJ2-7; clone size: few; CDR3 DNA: TGCGCCAGCAGCTTTAAAAGAGACAGGGGTCCCTACGAGCAGTACTTC; CDR3 protein: CASSFKRDRGPYEQYF
V gene: TRBV28; D gene: TRBD1; J gene: TRBJ1-5; clone size: NA; CDR3 DNA: TGTGCCAGCAGTTTTAGGGACAGGGTTAATCAGCCCCAGCATTTT; CDR3 protein: CASSFRDRVNQPQHF
V gene: TRBV5-1; D gene: NA; J gene: TRBJ1-3; clone size: NA; CDR3 DNA: TGCGCCAGCAGCGCCGGGGACACCAGGGCCGGAAACACCATATATTTT; CDR3 protein: CASSAGDTRAGNTIYF
V gene: TRBV15; D gene: NA; J gene: TRBJ1-4; clone size: NA; CDR3 DNA: TGTGCCACCAGCGTCAGACAGGAGGAAAATGAAAAACTGTTTTTT; CDR3 protein: CATSVRQEENEKLFF
V gene: TRBV12-5; D gene: TRBD2; J gene: TRBJ2-1; clone size: NA; CDR3 DNA: TGTGCTAGTGGTTTGGTAATAAGCGGGAGGGCTGGGGAGCAGTTCTTC; CDR3 protein: CASGLVISGRAGEQFF